Sequencing of this T cell receptor (beta chain) was carried out in a study of T cells in Graves' hyperthyroidism and ophthalmopathy. Study at large: Before any treatment, at initial diagnosis, peripheral blood was collected.

Criteria for exclusion of patients were uncontrolled infection, other autoimmune disease, pregnancy or lactation. Orbital computed tomography and thyroid ultrasound, together with serum TRAb and thyroxine and clinical symptoms, were used for diagnoses. The authors obtained PBMCs from about 9 ml of fresh peripheral blood. This clonotype has a count of ten or more. Regions amplified from RNA transcripts were the TCR beta CDR3 regions. First-round RT-PCR of the TCR CDR3 relied on the HTBI primer set. TCRdb recomputed calls from the multiplex PCR reads with MiXCR, one row per CDR3 protein. The profile shows around 300,000 distinct CDR3 sequences, roughly 15% of them singletons. The source material was blood. The TCR comes from a woman between 40 and 50 years old with Graves' ophthalmopathy.

CDR3 sequence (DNA): TGTGCCAGCAGTGTGCAACAGGGCTCTAATGAAAAACTGTTTTTT. This translates into CASSVQQGSNEKLFF. J is TRBJ1-4 and V is TRBV6-1, with D possibly matching TRBD1 (6 bases). Germline values: CDR1 MNHNS, CDR2 SASEGT. The CDR3 has 15 residues. V was cut by 4 bases and J by 3 bases, with 12 bases left in between.